The following is a T cell receptor beta chain sequence with its context. For TCRbeta, the library was prepared with unique molecular identifiers. One entry per CDR3 protein, called by TCRdb with MiXCR from the PCR reads. Among approximately 640,000 distinct CDR3 sequences listed, approximately 15% were seen once. This sample is part of a study of T-cell reconstitution after alpha-beta-depleted transplantation in children. J gave up 1 base and V 2 bases, and 6 bases lay outside the gene matches. This CDR3 is 16 amino acids long. CDR1 is DFQATT and CDR2 is SNEGSKA in the germline V gene (reference sequence).

The receptor was derived from a human donor who donated a stem cell graft to a child with acute myeloid leukemia. Material: PBMCs from the stem cell graft donor, obtained from the stem cell graft. V is TRBV20-1 and J is TRBJ2-3; TRBD2 matches at 10 bases. CDR3 bases: TGCAGTGCTAGACTAGCGGGGGCCAAGGGCACAGATACGCAGTATTTT. Translating gives CSARLAGAKGTDTQYF.